This T cell receptor (beta chain) was observed in a study of CXCR3-negative and CXCR3-positive naive CD8 T cells. Triplicate roughly 300,000-cell sorts were made of each CD8+ T cell subset. Among CD8+ T cells, naive ones were CD45RO-CCR7+CD27+CD95-. General study findings and limits: When CXCR3-positive naive cells were set against CXCR3-negative naive cells, the former had more hydrophobic TRB CDR3s. Sequencing showed both naive subsets with comparably high diversity, and memory CD8+ cells much lower. Memory, not naive, CXCR3-negative and CXCR3-positive cells differed in TRBV-TRBJ usage.

The authors prepared UMI-labeled TRB cDNA libraries by 5' RACE. TCRdb re-called the 5' RACE reads and shows each CDR3 protein once, DNA omitted. The sample holds over 70,000 distinct CDR3 sequences. Concerning this clonotype: Its specificity is not known.

The CDR3 spans 16 residues. Germline CDR1 reads LGHNA; CDR2 reads YSLEER. Sequenced: naive CXCR3+ CD8+ T cells from blood. Subset denoted: CD45RO-CCR7+CD27+CD95- naive CD8+ T cells expressing CXCR3 (TNR3+). The genes are TRBV4-3 and TRBJ2-1. The receptor's source is a human donor in good health. Some clones in this sample may be carry-over from other donors' samples. This CDR3 is CASSRSREIAYNEQFF.